One and the same sample provided the 30 T cell receptor beta chains below, sequenced in a study of T cells after yellow fever vaccination. TCRdb used MiXCR to reprocess the 5' RACE reads, holding one entry per CDR3 protein. The repertoire consists of hundreds of thousands of distinct CDR3 sequences, with 3% to 4.5% occurring once and the leading ten covering about a quarter. Specimen: PBMCs, collected on the day of the yellow fever booster vaccination. Receptors were obtained from a man between 18 and 29 years old who received the YFV17D yellow fever vaccine.

This clonotype was seen many times. This chain links TRBV6-5 with TRBJ2-3, with 8 bases aligning to TRBD2. The CDR3 length is 15 residues. After removal of 2 bases from V and 4 bases from J, the junction contained 5 bases not matched to a gene. The V gene's germline CDR1 is MNHEY and CDR2 SVGAGI. CDR3 DNA sequence: TGTGCCAGCAGTTACCCTACTAGCGGCGCAGATACGCAGTATTTT. Its protein is CASSYPTSGADTQYF.

This clonotype was detected ten times or more. This chain connects TRBV5-1 to TRBJ2-3; D perhaps matches TRBD1 (6 bases). Deletions cut 4 bases from V and 2 bases from J, with 8 bases between. The CDR3 covers 13 residues. Germline CDR1 and CDR2: SGHRS and YFSETQ. The CDR3 DNA reads as TGCGCCAGCAGCGGGGACAACACAGATACGCAGTATTTT. Translated: CASSGDNTDTQYF.

This clonotype has ten or more counts. The chain recombines TRBV6-1 with TRBJ2-1; 10 nucleotides align to TRBD2. The germline CDR1 and CDR2 sequences are MNHNS and SASEGT. J lost 7 bases, V lost 5 bases, and 5 bases had no gene match. CDR3 length equals 14 residues. The CDR3 sequence is CASSSGGATNEQFF. The CDR3 nucleotides read TGTGCCAGCAGTAGCGGGGGGGCCACGAATGAGCAGTTCTTC.

V and J are TRBV5-5 and TRBJ1-1; a possible D gene is TRBD1 (5 bases). Per germline, CDR1 SGHKS and CDR2 YYEKEE (reference sequence). The ends were cut back, 5 bases at V and 1 base at J, with 12 bases in the middle. The CDR3 extends over 14 amino acids. Here the CDR3 reads CASRSGTANTEAFF. The CDR3 nucleotides read TGTGCCAGCAGATCCGGGACCGCGAACACTGAAGCTTTCTTT.

This clonotype was picked up a small number of times. DNA of the CDR3: TGCGCCAGCAGCCTTCAGACAGGAGCAGGTTATGGGGCCAACGTCCTGACTTTC. This codes for CASSLQTGAGYGANVLTF. This chain links TRBV4-1 with TRBJ2-6, with a weak D call TRBD1 (6 bases). Trimming took 4 bases from V and 3 from J, leaving 19 bases between them. The CDR3 is made up of 18 amino acids. CDR1 and CDR2 (germline): MGHRA, YSYEKL.

The sample holds many counts of this clonotype. The chain combines TRBV5-1 with TRBJ2-1; D is uncertain. Germline assignment: CDR1 SGHRS and CDR2 YFSETQ. The CDR3 totals 13 residues. Trimming took off 4 bases at V and 7 bases at J, with 12 bases between the two ends. CDR3 in amino acids: CASSLEPQNEQFF. The CDR3 DNA reads as TGCGCCAGCAGCCTCGAACCACAGAATGAGCAGTTCTTC.

The gene calls are TRBV6-5 and TRBJ1-5; TRBD1 might be the D (6 bases). This CDR3 region has 15 residues. Germline loops: CDR1 MNHEY, CDR2 SVGAGI. V dropped 6 bases and J dropped 3 bases, with 15 bases sitting between them. The CDR3 DNA is TGTGCCAGCAGAAGAAACAGGGAGGCCAATCAGCCCCAGCATTTT. Its protein is CASRRNREANQPQHF.

Worth noting for this clonotype: One end of the junction is discordant with germline, which a read error may explain. The gene calls are TRBV15 and TRBJ2-1; perhaps D is TRBD1 or TRBD2 (6 bases each). The CDR3 consists of 14 residues. Per germline, CDR1 LNHNV and CDR2 YYDKDF (reference sequence). CDR3 coding DNA: TGTGCCACCAGCATACCGGGGGCCATAAATGAGCAGTTATTC. Protein sequence: CATSIPGAINEQLF.

This clonotype was counted at least ten times. The V gene is TRBV5-1, the J gene TRBJ2-5, with 14 bases identical to TRBD2. V lost 2 bases and J lost 3; bases outside the gene matches: 9. CDR1 is SGHRS and CDR2 is YFSETQ in the germline V gene. The CDR3 consists of 18 residues. DNA for the CDR3: TGCGCCAGCAGCTTCCTTGGACTAGCGGGGGGTGGAAAAGAGACCCAGTACTTC. Translation: CASSFLGLAGGGKETQYF. Filled out from reference TRBV5-1 and TRBJ2-5, the complete variable domain reads KAGVTQTPRYLIKTRGQQVTLSCSPISGHRSVSWYQQTPGQGLQFLFEYFSETQRNKGNFPGRFSGRQFSNSRSEMNVSTLELGDSALYLCASSFLGLAGGGKETQYFGPGTRLLVL.

This clonotype was seen a handful of times. V and J are TRBV5-1 and TRBJ1-6; D is undetermined. There are 16 residues in the CDR3. Germline lookup yields CDR1 SGHRS and CDR2 YFSETQ. V gave up 0 bases and J gave up 3 bases, with 10 bases separating them. The CDR3 DNA sequence: TGCGCCAGCAGCTTGGCCTCTGGCAGCTATAATTCACCCCTCCACTTT. Translated: CASSLASGSYNSPLHF.

This clonotype was seen more than once but under ten times. This chain joins TRBV7-9 and TRBJ2-3; 7 bases match TRBD2. The CDR3 is 15 residues long. V lost 4 bases, J lost 4 bases, and 8 bases stayed unmatched. Germline V gives CDR1 SEHNR, CDR2 FQNEAQ (reference sequence). Here the CDR3 reads CASSYSGGGADTQYF. The CDR3 nucleotides are TGTGCCAGCAGCTATAGCGGCGGGGGAGCAGATACGCAGTATTTT.

The chain has TRBV3-1 and TRBJ1-5; 8 bases are shared with TRBD1. Germline trimming cut 0 bases from V and 5 bases from J; bases unmatched to any gene: 9. The CDR3 sequence is 17 residues long. CDR1 LGHDT and CDR2 YNNKEL come from the germline V gene (reference sequence). Here the CDR3 DNA reads TGTGCCAGCAGCCAAGATCCAAGGGCAGGGGGCCATCAGCCCCAGCATTTT. Translation: CASSQDPRAGGHQPQHF.

This clonotype was found a few times. The chain recombines TRBV7-2 with TRBJ2-2; 8 bases are a match to TRBD2. The V gene end was trimmed by 6 bases and the J gene end by 9 bases; junction bases not matched to a gene: 3. The CDR3 totals 12 residues. CDR1 and CDR2 from the germline V gene are SGHTA and FQGNSA. In DNA, the CDR3 is TGTGCCAGCAGACGGACTAGCCGGGAGCTGTTTTTT. Protein product: CASRRTSRELFF.

In this sample, this clonotype turned up a few times. This sequence joins TRBV12-3 or TRBV12-4 and TRBJ2-2, with TRBD1 as a possible D gene (5 bases). The CDR3 covers 15 residues. V dropped 3 bases and J dropped 4 bases, with 12 bases sitting between them. CDR3 in amino acids: CASSFGSRATGELFF. The CDR3 nucleotides are TGTGCCAGCAGTTTTGGGTCCAGGGCCACCGGGGAGCTGTTTTTT.

This clonotype occurred many times. The rearrangement joins TRBV7-8 to TRBJ2-3; D call uncertain. Germline V gives CDR1 SGHVS, CDR2 FQNEAQ. With 5 bases removed from V and 1 base from J, the gap between germline ends came to 10 bases. The CDR3 runs to 14 residues. The CDR3 DNA is TGTGCCAGCAGCCCCCTTGGGGGCACAGATACGCAGTATTTT. This translates into CASSPLGGTDTQYF.

At least ten counts were recorded for this clonotype. The chain couples TRBV12-3 or TRBV12-4 to TRBJ2-1; D is unclear. V lost 1 base and J 2 bases, leaving 9 bases between the germline ends. The CDR3 has 15 residues. CDR3 in amino acids: CASSLGDTAYNEQFF. CDR3 bases: TGTGCCAGCAGTTTAGGCGACACAGCCTACAATGAGCAGTTCTTC.

This chain joins TRBV12-3 or TRBV12-4 and TRBJ2-1; 8 bases agree with TRBD2. The V segment lost 10 bases and the J segment 6 bases; nucleotides outside the gene matches: 8. CDR3 length equals 13 residues. This chain's CDR3 is CATPGGPGNEQFF. The CDR3 DNA reads as TGTGCCACCCCGGGGGGGCCGGGCAATGAGCAGTTCTTC.

This clonotype was seen many times. This chain connects TRBV5-1 to TRBJ2-5, with D tentatively TRBD2 (6 bases). Germline CDR1 reads SGHRS; CDR2 reads YFSETQ. Trimming pared 0 bases from V and 7 bases from J, leaving 19 bases between. The CDR3 is 16 residues long. CDR3 nucleotide sequence: TGCGCCAGCAGCTTGGTTGGCGGAGGGTACCGGGGGACCCAGTACTTC. This gives the protein CASSLVGGGYRGTQYF.

The chain has TRBV7-2 and TRBJ1-2; TRBD1 matches 7 bases. CDR1 is SGHTA and CDR2 is FQGNSA in the germline V gene. The ends lost 1 base at V and 4 bases at J; junction bases unmatched: 3. The length of the CDR3 is 14 residues. CDR3 DNA: TGTGCCAGCAGCTTAGTGGCAGGGGGCTATGGCTACACCTTC. Protein product: CASSLVAGGYGYTF. Drawing the rest from reference TRBV7-2 and TRBJ1-2, the complete variable domain is GAGVSQSPSNKVTEKGKDVELRCDPISGHTALYWYRQSLGQGLEFLIYFQGNSAPDKSGLPSDRFSAERTGGSVSTLTIQRTQQEDSAVYLCASSLVAGGYGYTFGSGTRLTVV.

The rearrangement uses TRBV7-3 and TRBJ2-5, with TRBD2 identical over 7 bases. Germline loops: CDR1 SGHTA, CDR2 FQGTGA. V shed 4 bases and J 5 bases; nucleotides not matched to a gene: 7. The CDR3 is 14 residues long. CDR3 amino acids: CASSSTGGVETQYF. In DNA form, the CDR3 reads TGTGCCAGCAGCTCTACTGGGGGGGTTGAGACCCAGTACTTC.

This clonotype was picked up a small number of times. V gene TRBV7-9 combines with J gene TRBJ1-2; 9 bases match TRBD1. Unmatched junction bases numbered 5, after V lost 6 bases and J lost 6 bases. This CDR3 has 13 residues. Germline values: CDR1 SEHNR, CDR2 FQNEAQ (reference sequence). The DNA of the CDR3 is TGTGCCAGCAGAGCTACAGGGGGCGATGGCTACACCTTC. It yields the protein CASRATGGDGYTF. Full variable domain (remainder filled in from reference TRBV7-9 and TRBJ1-2): DTGVSQNPRHKITKRGQNVTFRCDPISEHNRLYWYRQTLGQGPEFLTYFQNEAQLEKSRLLSDRFSAERPKGSFSTLEIQRTEQGDSAMYLCASRATGGDGYTFGSGTRLTVV.

This chain links TRBV4-1 with TRBJ1-6; D gene ambiguous. V shed 4 bases and J shed 4 bases, with 8 bases lying between them. This CDR3 comprises 14 residues. Per germline, CDR1 MGHRA and CDR2 YSYEKL. The CDR3 nucleotides are TGCGCCAGCAGCCCCCCGGAGTATAATTCACCCCTCCACTTT. Translated: CASSPPEYNSPLHF.

This sequence joins TRBV12-3 or TRBV12-4 and TRBJ2-1; either TRBD1 or TRBD2 may supply D (5 bases each). Trimming cost V 8 bases and J 6 bases, with 14 bases left between them. This CDR3 comprises 13 residues. CDR3 region: CASAFRDGNEQFF. The CDR3 coding sequence is TGTGCCAGCGCATTCCGGGACGGCAATGAGCAGTTCTTC.

In its sample, this clonotype was seen a few times. The chain links TRBV4-3 to TRBJ2-7, with TRBD1 matching over 11 bases. Germline loops: CDR1 LGHNA, CDR2 YSLEER. The CDR3 length is 17 residues. The V gene end was trimmed by 0 bases and the J gene end by 8 bases; junction bases not matched to a gene: 12. This CDR3 reads CASSQDRMTGTGGKQYF. The CDR3 DNA sequence: TGCGCCAGCAGCCAAGATAGGATGACCGGGACAGGGGGAAAGCAGTACTTC.

The sample holds many counts of this clonotype. The rearrangement uses TRBV7-9 and TRBJ2-3; TRBD2 matches at 8 bases. The CDR3 loop spans 15 amino acids. Germline loops: CDR1 SEHNR, CDR2 FQNEAQ (reference sequence). V lost 6 bases to trimming and J lost 2 bases; unmatched junction nucleotides: 7. The CDR3 coding sequence is TGTGCCAGCAGACAACTAGCGGTCCCCACAGATACGCAGTATTTT. This encodes CASRQLAVPTDTQYF.

The gene calls are TRBV28 and TRBJ1-2; 8 nucleotides line up with TRBD1. In germline, CDR1 is MDHEN, CDR2 SYDVKM. CDR3 length: 14 amino acids. J gave up 4 bases and V 4 bases, and 5 bases lay outside the gene matches. Written as DNA, the CDR3 is TGTGCCAGCAGTTCCAGGGGGCGAGGCTATGGCTACACCTTC. This translates into CASSSRGRGYGYTF.

The V gene is TRBV20-1, the J gene TRBJ2-2; D gene ambiguous. This CDR3 comprises 14 residues. V shed 6 bases and J shed 4 bases, with 15 bases lying between them. CDR1 is DFQATT, CDR2 SNEGSKA, per germline (reference sequence). The CDR3 DNA is TGCAGTGCCCCGAACCAATTTCTCACCGGGGAGCTGTTTTTT. This gives the protein CSAPNQFLTGELFF.

This clonotype was recorded at least ten times. V gene TRBV7-8 combines with J gene TRBJ2-6; D is uncertain. CDR1 and CDR2 (germline): SGHVS, FQNEAQ. The CDR3 totals 15 residues. V lost 1 base, J lost 3 bases, and 7 bases lay in between. The CDR3 region has the DNA TGTGCCAGCAGCTTAGAGCCAGGTGGGGCCAACGTCCTGACTTTC. Translation gives CASSLEPGGANVLTF.

This clonotype was seen repeatedly, ten times or more. The chain employs TRBV11-2 and TRBJ2-1; 9 nucleotides agree with TRBD2. The germline V gene encodes CDR1 SGHAT and CDR2 FQNNGV. The CDR3 spans 14 residues. Trimming cost V 7 bases and J 3 bases; bases outside gene matches: 4. CDR3 amino acids: CASNSGGFYNEQFF. The CDR3 bases are TGTGCCAGCAATAGCGGGGGTTTCTACAATGAGCAGTTCTTC.

The chain joins TRBV4-3 to TRBJ2-5; D is uncertain. The CDR3 spans 14 residues. Per germline, CDR1 LGHNA and CDR2 YSLEER. V was shortened by 0 bases and J by 5 bases, with 10 bases between the two germline ends. CDR3 residues: CASSQDVGRETQYF. Written as DNA, the CDR3 is TGCGCCAGCAGCCAAGATGTAGGAAGGGAGACCCAGTACTTC.